The 10 T cell receptor beta chains below were found in one sample sequenced in a study of OX40 agonist ivuxolimab in advanced cancers. The data were produced by immunoSEQ multiplex PCR, yet TCRdb's version contains in-frame clones alone and is incomplete. The sample has 77,000 or so clones, around nine tenths seen once. Sequencing used CD4+ or CD8+ T cells sorted from blood, obtained in a trial of the OX40 agonist ivuxolimab. These receptors were taken from an adult with an advanced solid tumor such as melanoma, head and neck, liver or kidney cancer.

CDR3 nucleotide sequence: TGTGCCATCAGTGAGGAAAGGGAAAATCAGCAGTACTTC. Protein: CAISEERENQQYF. The chain couples TRBV10-3 to TRBJ2-7; D not certain. The germline V and J ends were trimmed by 2 bases and 8 bases, with 13 bases remaining between them. Germline V gene sequence: CDR1 ENHRY, CDR2 SYGVKD. CDR3 length: 13 amino acids.

This clone was counted only a few times. The V call is TRBV6-5, the J call TRBJ1-1; no reliable D call. Looked up from germline, CDR1 is MNHEY and CDR2 is SVGAGI. This CDR3 is 11 amino acids long. V lost 3 bases and J lost 7, with 6 bases in between. CDR3 loop: CASSYRLEAFF. The CDR3 DNA reads TGTGCCAGCAGTTATAGGCTTGAAGCTTTCTTT.

The rearrangement joins TRBV10-3 to TRBJ2-3; 12 nucleotides align to TRBD2. Losses at the gene ends were 10 bases for V and 5 bases for J; bases not matched to a gene: 10. This CDR3 spans 15 amino acids. From germline, CDR1 is ENHRY and CDR2 SYGVKD. As DNA, the CDR3 is TGTGCCACCAGACTAGCGGGAGAAGTTCAAGATACGCAGTATTTT. Its protein is CATRLAGEVQDTQYF.

The chain combines TRBV6-1 with TRBJ1-2; D gene unclear. Germline CDR1 and CDR2: MNHNS and SASEGT. Trimming removed 6 bases at V and 1 base at J, with 9 bases between. This CDR3 spans 13 amino acids. The CDR3 DNA is TGTGCCAGCAGGATGGACGGTAACTATGGCTACACCTTC. Translating gives CASRMDGNYGYTF.

In its sample, this clone was seen once. The same CDR3 also results from other DNA sequences found in this sample. V and J are TRBV6-4 and TRBJ2-3; D unclear. Germline V CDR1 and CDR2: MRHNA, SNTAGT. The length of the CDR3 is 14 residues. V lost 0 bases and J lost 2, with 6 bases in between. CDR3 loop: CASSDSFSTDTQYF. The CDR3 DNA follows: TGTGCCAGCAGTGACTCCTTCTCCACAGATACGCAGTATTTT.

This chain connects TRBV28 to TRBJ2-3; 7 bases match TRBD2. The J segment lost 10 bases and the V segment lost 8 bases, leaving 12 bases of the junction unmatched. CDR1 and CDR2 (germline): MDHEN, SYDVKM. There are 13 residues in the CDR3. The CDR3 bases are TGTGCCAGCCGATCAAGCGGGACCCTCCCGCAGTATTTT. This codes for CASRSSGTLPQYF.

Worth noting for this clone: Its ends do not fully match the called genes, so a read error is possible. The chain uses TRBV5-3 and TRBJ1-5; D possibly corresponds to TRBD1 (6 bases). TRBV5-3 is designated an ORF whose function remains uncertain. The CDR3 is made up of 15 amino acids. CDR3 DNA sequence: TGTGCCAGCAGCTTGCTGGGGGGCAGCAATCAGCCCCAGCATTTT. Translating gives CASSLLGGSNQPQHF.

This clone was picked up one time. The V call is TRBV28, the J call TRBJ2-1; no definite D call. CDR3 length: 15 residues. Per germline, CDR1 MDHEN and CDR2 SYDVKM. With 0 bases removed from V and 0 bases from J, the gap between germline ends came to 6 bases. In DNA, the CDR3 is TGTGCCAGCAGTTTATGGGGAAGCTCCTACAATGAGCAGTTCTTC. Translation gives CASSLWGSSYNEQFF.

The rearrangement uses TRBV2 and TRBJ2-2; D not certain. This CDR3 spans 13 amino acids. The germline gives CDR1 SNHLY, CDR2 FYNNEI. Between the trimmed V and J ends, which lost 6 bases and 2 bases, there was a span of 7 bases. The CDR3 region has the DNA TGTGCCAGCAGGTCCGAAAACACCGGGGAGCTGTTTTTT. It translates to CASRSENTGELFF.

V is TRBV5-4 and J is TRBJ2-3; possible D gene TRBD1, 6 bases. CDR3 size: 15 residues. Germline V gene lookup returns CDR1 SGHNT and CDR2 YYREEE (reference sequence). V lost 1 base and J 6 bases, leaving 15 bases between the germline ends. The CDR3, as DNA: TGTGCCAGCAGCTTGAGGGCCCAGGGGCAGGATACGCAGTATTTT. Its protein product is CASSLRAQGQDTQYF. The full variable domain, its missing parts supplied by reference TRBV5-4 and TRBJ2-3, is ETGVTQSPTHLIKTRGQQVTLRCSSQSGHNTVSWYQQALGQGPQFIFQYYREEENGRGNFPPRFSGLQFPNYSSELNVNALELDDSALYLCASSLRAQGQDTQYFGPGTRLTVL.